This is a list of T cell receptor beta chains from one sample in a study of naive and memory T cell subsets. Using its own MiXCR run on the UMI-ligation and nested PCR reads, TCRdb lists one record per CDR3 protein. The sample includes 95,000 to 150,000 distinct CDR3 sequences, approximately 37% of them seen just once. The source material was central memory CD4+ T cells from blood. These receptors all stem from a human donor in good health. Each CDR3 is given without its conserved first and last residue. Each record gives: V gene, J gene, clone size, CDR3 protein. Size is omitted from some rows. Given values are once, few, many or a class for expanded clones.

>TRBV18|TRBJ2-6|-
ASSDGSTGSGANVLT
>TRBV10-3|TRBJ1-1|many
AISGGQTEAF
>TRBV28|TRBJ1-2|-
ASSAPDRVGYGYT
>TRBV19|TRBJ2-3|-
ASSTPGLAGADTQY
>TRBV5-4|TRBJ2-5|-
ASSWGRNQETQY
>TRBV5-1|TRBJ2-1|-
ASSLEDPGVVYNEQF
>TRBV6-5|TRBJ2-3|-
ASSRQGLSTDTQY
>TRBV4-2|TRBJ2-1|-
ASSQGGRDYNEQF
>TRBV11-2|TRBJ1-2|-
ASFSGGGLYGYT
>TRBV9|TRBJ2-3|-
ASSGSNADTQY
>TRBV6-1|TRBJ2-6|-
ASTDSRDWISGANVLT
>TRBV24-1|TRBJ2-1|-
ATSDLVGNNEQF
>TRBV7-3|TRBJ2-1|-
ASSLRTGSSYNEQF
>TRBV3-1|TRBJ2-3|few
ASSLRTAHTDTQY
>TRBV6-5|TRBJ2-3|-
ASSYSGTTQY
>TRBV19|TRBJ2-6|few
ASSIAGSGANVLT
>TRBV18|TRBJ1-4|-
ASSPIQGGSEKLF
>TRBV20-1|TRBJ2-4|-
SALRLQGAKNIQY
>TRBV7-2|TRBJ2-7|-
ASSLAPPPVSYEQY
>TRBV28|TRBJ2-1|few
ASSYTGGAYNEQF
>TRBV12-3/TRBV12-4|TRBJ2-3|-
ASSLGWGDTQY
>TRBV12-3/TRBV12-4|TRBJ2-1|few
ASSRTSGTEQF
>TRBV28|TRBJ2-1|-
ASSFNEQF
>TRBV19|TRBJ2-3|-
ASSIGQGRTDTQY
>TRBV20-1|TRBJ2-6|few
SASESSGANVLT
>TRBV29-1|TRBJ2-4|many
SVEVPSRAKNIQY
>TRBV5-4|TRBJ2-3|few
ASSLAGSTDTQY
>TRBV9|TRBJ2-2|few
ASSVIVSGNTGELF
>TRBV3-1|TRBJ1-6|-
ASSRLQINSPLH
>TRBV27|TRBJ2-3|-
ASTRDVRSDTQY
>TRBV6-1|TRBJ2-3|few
ASRNRGSTDTQY
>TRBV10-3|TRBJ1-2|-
AISEIQGGYT
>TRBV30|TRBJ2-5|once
AWSVGSTGDETQY
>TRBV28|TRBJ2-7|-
ASSQGGGRYYEQY
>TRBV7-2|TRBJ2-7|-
ASSLEPRDRSL
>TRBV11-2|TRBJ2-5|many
ASSLGWPEEETQY
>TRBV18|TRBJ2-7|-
ASSPKLAGGTYEQY
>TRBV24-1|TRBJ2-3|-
ATSDSLGRPPDTQY
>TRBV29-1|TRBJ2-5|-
SVPQGEETQY
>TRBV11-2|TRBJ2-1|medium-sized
ASSLALAGGNEQF
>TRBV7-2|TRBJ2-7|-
ASSSQVGAGGTY
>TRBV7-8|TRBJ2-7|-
ASSLTKTSGSYEQY
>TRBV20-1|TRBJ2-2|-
SARDGGTGNTGELF
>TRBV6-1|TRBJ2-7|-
ASSYLQGVINEQY
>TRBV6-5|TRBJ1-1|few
ASSPGPKNTEAF
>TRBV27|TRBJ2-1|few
ASSLTSSYNEQF
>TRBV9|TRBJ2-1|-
ASSVANRVGEQF
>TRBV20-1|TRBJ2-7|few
SARNPAVYEQY
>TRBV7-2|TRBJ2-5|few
ASSLVRETQY
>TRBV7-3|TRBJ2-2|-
ASSPLGANTGELF
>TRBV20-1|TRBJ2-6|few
SADPGVSGANVLT
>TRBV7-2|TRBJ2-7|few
ASSPRGSREQY
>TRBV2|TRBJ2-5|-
ASSAAFGRAGGETQY
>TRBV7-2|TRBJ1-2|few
ASSPRVGDHGYT
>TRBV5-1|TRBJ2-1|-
ASTFGNSYNEQF
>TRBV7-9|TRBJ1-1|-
ASSYQGAKNTEAF
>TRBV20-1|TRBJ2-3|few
SGIPPRVGGDTQY
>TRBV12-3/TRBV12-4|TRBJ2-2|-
ASSPQGAGGELF